These T cell receptor beta chains were read from a single sample in a study of shared clonotypes between healthy human individuals. Repertoires were generated with immunoSEQ multiplex PCR, while TCRdb's copy carries only in-frame clones and drops some. The sample has some 2,400,000 clones, approximately 96% seen once; the top ten hold about 0.13%. The sample taken for sequencing was naive CD4+ T cells sorted from blood. These receptors came from a man between 18 and 29 years old in good health. Both conserved end residues are part of each CDR3. D genes are given only for firm matches. A clone size is listed for some rows: how often the clone was seen (once, few, many), or a class if it is expanded.

d_call: -
j_call: TRBJ2-5
v_call: TRBV11-3
clone_size: -
cdr3_aa: CASSLGPRETQYF
cdr3_nt: TGTGCCAGCAGCTTAGGACCCCGAGAGACCCAGTACTTC

d_call: TRBD2
j_call: TRBJ2-3
v_call: TRBV2
clone_size: -
cdr3_aa: CAMGRGVSTDTQYF
cdr3_nt: TGTGCCATGGGGCGGGGGGTCAGCACAGATACGCAGTATTTT

d_call: -
j_call: TRBJ1-6
v_call: TRBV7-2
clone_size: -
cdr3_aa: CASSLDEAVNSPLHF
cdr3_nt: TGTGCCAGCAGCTTAGACGAGGCAGTAAATTCACCCCTCCACTTT

d_call: -
j_call: TRBJ2-2
v_call: TRBV5-1
clone_size: -
cdr3_aa: CASSRDQANTGELFF
cdr3_nt: TGCGCCAGCAGCCGGGACCAAGCGAACACCGGGGAGCTGTTTTTT

d_call: TRBD2
j_call: TRBJ2-3
v_call: TRBV2
clone_size: -
cdr3_aa: CASRGTSGIDSTDTQYF
cdr3_nt: TGTGCCAGCAGGGGGACTAGCGGGATTGATAGCACAGATACGCAGTATTTT

d_call: -
j_call: TRBJ2-7
v_call: TRBV28
clone_size: -
cdr3_aa: CASSSPYEQYF
cdr3_nt: TGTGCCAGCAGTTCCCCCTACGAGCAGTACTTC

d_call: -
j_call: TRBJ2-2
v_call: TRBV6-1
clone_size: -
cdr3_aa: CASTNQGANTGELFF
cdr3_nt: TGTGCCAGCACGAACCAGGGAGCGAACACCGGGGAGCTGTTTTTT

d_call: -
j_call: TRBJ2-5
v_call: TRBV7-6
clone_size: -
cdr3_aa: CASSLVSPRGTETQYF
cdr3_nt: TGTGCCAGCAGCTTAGTTTCCCCCCGGGGCACGGAGACCCAGTACTTC

d_call: -
j_call: TRBJ1-3
v_call: TRBV28
clone_size: -
cdr3_aa: CASRGPVDSGNTIYF
cdr3_nt: TGTGCCAGCAGGGGCCCGGTCGACTCTGGAAACACCATATATTTT

d_call: -
j_call: TRBJ1-2
v_call: TRBV5-1
clone_size: -
cdr3_aa: CASSLDPVYGYTF
cdr3_nt: TGCGCCAGCAGCTTGGATCCGGTATATGGCTACACCTTC

d_call: -
j_call: TRBJ2-5
v_call: TRBV18
clone_size: -
cdr3_aa: CASSPVGVQETQYF
cdr3_nt: TGTGCCAGCTCGCCGGTGGGGGTGCAAGAGACCCAGTACTTC

d_call: -
j_call: TRBJ1-2
v_call: TRBV5-1
clone_size: -
cdr3_aa: CASSLVGDGYTF
cdr3_nt: TGCGCCAGCAGCTTGGTCGGTGATGGCTACACCTTC

d_call: TRBD2
j_call: TRBJ2-1
v_call: TRBV7-9
clone_size: -
cdr3_aa: CASSLASGTYNEQFF
cdr3_nt: TGTGCCAGCAGCTTGGCTAGCGGAACCTACAATGAGCAGTTCTTC

d_call: -
j_call: TRBJ1-6
v_call: TRBV5-1
clone_size: -
cdr3_aa: CASSLAESNNSPLHF
cdr3_nt: TGCGCCAGCAGCTTGGCGGAGAGCAATAATTCACCCCTCCACTTT

d_call: -
j_call: TRBJ2-1
v_call: TRBV11-3
clone_size: -
cdr3_aa: CASSPGGGTSSYNEQFF
cdr3_nt: TGTGCCAGCAGCCCGGGGGGCGGGACATCGTCCTACAATGAGCAGTTCTTC

d_call: -
j_call: TRBJ2-2
v_call: TRBV9
clone_size: -
cdr3_aa: CASSVAQGGPGELFF
cdr3_nt: TGTGCCAGCAGCGTAGCTCAAGGGGGGCCCGGGGAGCTGTTTTTT

d_call: TRBD1
j_call: TRBJ1-6
v_call: TRBV9
clone_size: -
cdr3_aa: CASSPGQGSYNSPLHF
cdr3_nt: TGTGCCAGCAGTCCCGGACAGGGATCCTATAATTCACCCCTCCACTTT

d_call: -
j_call: TRBJ1-5
v_call: TRBV27
clone_size: -
cdr3_aa: CASREARAAGNQPQHF
cdr3_nt: TGTGCCAGCAGAGAGGCCCGGGCTGCGGGTAATCAGCCCCAGCATTTT

d_call: -
j_call: TRBJ1-2
v_call: TRBV2
clone_size: -
cdr3_aa: CASGDNGRGYTF
cdr3_nt: TGTGCCAGCGGGGATAACGGGCGTGGCTACACCTTC

d_call: TRBD1
j_call: TRBJ2-5
v_call: TRBV19
clone_size: -
cdr3_aa: CASNLGTAQETQYF
cdr3_nt: TGTGCCAGTAATCTCGGGACAGCCCAAGAGACCCAGTACTTC

d_call: TRBD1
j_call: TRBJ1-6
v_call: TRBV9
clone_size: -
cdr3_aa: CASSAGGRSPLHF
cdr3_nt: TGTGCCAGCAGCGCAGGGGGCAGATCACCCCTCCACTTT

d_call: -
j_call: TRBJ2-2
v_call: TRBV27
clone_size: -
cdr3_aa: CASSLRSTGELFF
cdr3_nt: TGTGCCAGCAGTTTAAGGTCGACCGGGGAGCTGTTTTTT

d_call: -
j_call: TRBJ1-2
v_call: TRBV6-6
clone_size: -
cdr3_aa: CASTHTLQHAYGYTF
cdr3_nt: TGTGCCAGCACCCACACCTTACAGCATGCCTATGGCTACACCTTC

d_call: TRBD1
j_call: TRBJ2-7
v_call: TRBV5-1
clone_size: -
cdr3_aa: CASSPGTVSYEQYF
cdr3_nt: TGCGCCAGCAGCCCCGGGACAGTGTCCTACGAGCAGTACTTC

d_call: -
j_call: TRBJ1-6
v_call: TRBV7-2
clone_size: once
cdr3_aa: CASSSEGSYNSPLHF
cdr3_nt: TGTGCCAGCAGCTCCGAGGGATCCTATAATTCACCCCTCCACTTT

d_call: -
j_call: TRBJ1-6
v_call: TRBV30
clone_size: -
cdr3_aa: CAWMGGLTSSYNSPLHF
cdr3_nt: TGTGCCTGGATGGGAGGACTTACCAGCTCCTATAATTCACCCCTCCACTTT

d_call: -
j_call: TRBJ1-4
v_call: TRBV18
clone_size: once
cdr3_aa: CASSPPAGGVNEKLFF
cdr3_nt: TGTGCCAGCTCACCCCCGGCGGGGGGCGTGAATGAAAAACTGTTTTTT

d_call: -
j_call: TRBJ2-7
v_call: TRBV13
clone_size: -
cdr3_aa: CASSPDPSTRGQYF
cdr3_nt: TGTGCCAGCAGCCCTGACCCATCTACTAGGGGGCAGTACTTC

d_call: -
j_call: TRBJ2-7
v_call: TRBV2
clone_size: once
cdr3_aa: CASSGAVRGHEQYF
cdr3_nt: TGTGCCAGCAGTGGCGCCGTTCGAGGGCACGAGCAGTACTTC

d_call: TRBD2
j_call: TRBJ2-5
v_call: TRBV19
clone_size: once
cdr3_aa: CASSGLAGVETQYF
cdr3_nt: TGTGCCAGTAGTGGACTAGCGGGAGTTGAGACCCAGTACTTC

d_call: TRBD1
j_call: TRBJ2-3
v_call: TRBV18
clone_size: -
cdr3_aa: CASSPLGQADTQYF
cdr3_nt: TGTGCCAGCTCACCCCTGGGACAGGCTGATACGCAGTATTTT

d_call: TRBD1
j_call: TRBJ1-6
v_call: TRBV7-8
clone_size: -
cdr3_aa: CASSVGQGDSPLHF
cdr3_nt: TGTGCCAGCAGCGTTGGACAGGGCGATTCACCCCTCCACTTT

d_call: -
j_call: TRBJ1-4
v_call: TRBV11-2
clone_size: -
cdr3_aa: CASSLGGNEKLFF
cdr3_nt: TGTGCCAGCAGTCTAGGGGGAAATGAAAAACTGTTTTTT

d_call: -
j_call: TRBJ2-1
v_call: TRBV25-1
clone_size: -
cdr3_aa: CASALTVTNEQFF
cdr3_nt: TGTGCCAGTGCGCTAACAGTTACCAATGAGCAGTTCTTC

d_call: -
j_call: TRBJ1-6
v_call: TRBV5-5
clone_size: -
cdr3_aa: CASSLITGSSYNSPLHF
cdr3_nt: TGTGCCAGCAGCTTGATCACAGGGAGCTCCTATAATTCACCCCTCCACTTT

d_call: -
j_call: TRBJ1-1
v_call: TRBV30
clone_size: -
cdr3_aa: CAWSVDIMNTEAFF
cdr3_nt: TGTGCCTGGAGTGTCGACATCATGAACACTGAAGCTTTCTTT

d_call: -
j_call: TRBJ1-4
v_call: TRBV5-4
clone_size: -
cdr3_aa: CASSHTDSGNEKLFF
cdr3_nt: TGTGCCAGCAGCCACACAGATTCGGGTAATGAAAAACTGTTTTTT

d_call: -
j_call: TRBJ1-1
v_call: TRBV10-1
clone_size: -
cdr3_aa: CASRHGLNTEAFF
cdr3_nt: TGCGCCAGCAGACACGGCCTGAACACTGAAGCTTTCTTT

d_call: -
j_call: TRBJ2-5
v_call: TRBV6-1
clone_size: -
cdr3_aa: CASSEFGGLETQYF
cdr3_nt: TGTGCCAGCAGTGAATTTGGGGGGTTAGAGACCCAGTACTTC

d_call: -
j_call: TRBJ1-2
v_call: TRBV19
clone_size: -
cdr3_aa: CASSARINYGYTF
cdr3_nt: TGTGCCAGTAGTGCAAGGATCAACTATGGCTACACCTTC

d_call: TRBD1
j_call: TRBJ1-4
v_call: TRBV7-9
clone_size: -
cdr3_aa: CASSSGQGGDEKLFF
cdr3_nt: TGTGCCAGCAGCTCAGGACAGGGGGGCGATGAAAAACTGTTTTTT

d_call: -
j_call: TRBJ2-2
v_call: TRBV5-1
clone_size: -
cdr3_aa: CASSLQVTGELFF
cdr3_nt: TGCGCCAGCAGCTTGCAGGTTACAGGGGAGCTGTTTTTT

d_call: -
j_call: TRBJ1-4
v_call: TRBV30
clone_size: -
cdr3_aa: CAWTGQPNEKLFF
cdr3_nt: TGTGCCTGGACAGGTCAGCCTAATGAAAAACTGTTTTTT

d_call: TRBD1
j_call: TRBJ1-6
v_call: TRBV7-2
clone_size: -
cdr3_aa: CASSTQGGLSSPLHF
cdr3_nt: TGTGCCAGCAGCACACAGGGGGGGTTGAGTTCACCCCTCCACTTT

d_call: -
j_call: TRBJ2-7
v_call: TRBV5-6
clone_size: -
cdr3_aa: CASSPSIGDYEQYF
cdr3_nt: TGTGCCAGCAGCCCCTCAATCGGAGACTACGAGCAGTACTTC

d_call: -
j_call: TRBJ1-6
v_call: TRBV7-2
clone_size: -
cdr3_aa: CASSFPGGQNSPLHF
cdr3_nt: TGTGCCAGCAGCTTCCCGGGGGGACAAAATTCACCCCTCCACTTT

d_call: -
j_call: TRBJ1-3
v_call: TRBV7-8
clone_size: -
cdr3_aa: CASSFQGRAGNTIYF
cdr3_nt: TGTGCCAGCAGCTTTCAGGGCAGGGCTGGAAACACCATATATTTT

d_call: -
j_call: TRBJ1-2
v_call: TRBV4-3
clone_size: -
cdr3_aa: CASSQTGNYGYTF
cdr3_nt: TGCGCCAGCAGCCAGACAGGAAACTATGGCTACACCTTC

d_call: TRBD2
j_call: TRBJ2-2
v_call: TRBV9
clone_size: -
cdr3_aa: CASSIRTSPPGELFF
cdr3_nt: TGTGCCAGCAGCATAAGGACTAGCCCCCCGGGGGAGCTGTTTTTT

d_call: -
j_call: TRBJ1-6
v_call: TRBV5-5
clone_size: once
cdr3_aa: CASSSGANSPLHF
cdr3_nt: TGTGCCAGCAGCTCAGGGGCTAATTCACCCCTCCACTTT

d_call: TRBD1
j_call: TRBJ2-3
v_call: TRBV5-6
clone_size: -
cdr3_aa: CASSWGDRSTDTQYF
cdr3_nt: TGTGCCAGCAGCTGGGGGGACAGGAGCACAGATACGCAGTATTTT

d_call: TRBD1
j_call: TRBJ1-6
v_call: TRBV7-9
clone_size: -
cdr3_aa: CASSLALDRAYNSPLHF
cdr3_nt: TGTGCCAGCAGCTTAGCGCTCGACAGGGCCTATAATTCACCCCTCCACTTT

d_call: -
j_call: TRBJ2-3
v_call: TRBV20-1
clone_size: -
cdr3_aa: CSARGRDTQYF
cdr3_nt: TGCAGTGCTAGAGGCCGGGATACGCAGTATTTT

d_call: -
j_call: TRBJ1-5
v_call: TRBV18
clone_size: -
cdr3_aa: CASSPGLNQPQHF
cdr3_nt: TGTGCCAGCTCACCGGGGTTAAATCAGCCCCAGCATTTT

d_call: TRBD2
j_call: TRBJ2-1
v_call: TRBV19
clone_size: -
cdr3_aa: CASSALAGGMNEQFF
cdr3_nt: TGTGCCAGTAGTGCCCTAGCGGGGGGGATGAATGAGCAGTTCTTC

d_call: -
j_call: TRBJ2-2
v_call: TRBV30
clone_size: -
cdr3_aa: CAWSPIRDIWGTGELFF
cdr3_nt: TGTGCCTGGAGTCCTATCAGGGACATTTGGGGCACCGGGGAGCTGTTTTTT

d_call: -
j_call: TRBJ1-4
v_call: TRBV29-1
clone_size: once
cdr3_aa: CSVSVGRTEKLFF
cdr3_nt: TGCAGCGTGTCTGTAGGACGGACTGAAAAACTGTTTTTT

d_call: -
j_call: TRBJ1-1
v_call: TRBV7-7
clone_size: -
cdr3_aa: CASSLQNTEAFF
cdr3_nt: TGTGCTAGCAGCTTACAGAACACTGAAGCTTTCTTT

d_call: TRBD2
j_call: TRBJ2-7
v_call: TRBV27
clone_size: once
cdr3_aa: CASRPSGNPYEQYF
cdr3_nt: TGTGCCAGCAGACCTAGCGGGAACCCCTACGAGCAGTACTTC